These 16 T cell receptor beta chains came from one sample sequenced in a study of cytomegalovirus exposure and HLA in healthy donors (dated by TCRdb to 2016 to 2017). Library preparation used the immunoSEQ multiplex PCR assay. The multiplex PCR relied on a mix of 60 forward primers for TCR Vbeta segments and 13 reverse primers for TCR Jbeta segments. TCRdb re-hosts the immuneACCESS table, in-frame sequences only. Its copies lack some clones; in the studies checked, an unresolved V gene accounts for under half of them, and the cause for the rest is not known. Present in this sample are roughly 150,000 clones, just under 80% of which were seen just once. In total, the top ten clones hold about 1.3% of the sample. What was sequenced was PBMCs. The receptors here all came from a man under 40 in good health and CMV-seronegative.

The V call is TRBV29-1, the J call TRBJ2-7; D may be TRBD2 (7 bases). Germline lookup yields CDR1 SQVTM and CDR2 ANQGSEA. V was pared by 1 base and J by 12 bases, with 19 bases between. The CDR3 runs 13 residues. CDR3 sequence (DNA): TGCAGCGTTGAAGTCACAGGGAGGGTGGGACTGTACTTC. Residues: CSVEVTGRVGLYF.

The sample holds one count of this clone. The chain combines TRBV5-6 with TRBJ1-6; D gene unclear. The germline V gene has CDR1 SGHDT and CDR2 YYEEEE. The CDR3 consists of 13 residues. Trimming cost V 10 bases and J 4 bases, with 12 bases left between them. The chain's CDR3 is CASGPGYNSPLHF. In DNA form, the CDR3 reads TGTGCCTCGGGTCCGGGTTATAATTCACCCCTCCACTTT.

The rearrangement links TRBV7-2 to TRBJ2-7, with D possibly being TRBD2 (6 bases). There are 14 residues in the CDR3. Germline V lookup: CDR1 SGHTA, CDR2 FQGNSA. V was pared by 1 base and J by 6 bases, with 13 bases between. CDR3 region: CASSLEWRAPEQYF. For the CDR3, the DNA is TGTGCCAGCAGCTTAGAATGGAGGGCCCCCGAGCAGTACTTC.

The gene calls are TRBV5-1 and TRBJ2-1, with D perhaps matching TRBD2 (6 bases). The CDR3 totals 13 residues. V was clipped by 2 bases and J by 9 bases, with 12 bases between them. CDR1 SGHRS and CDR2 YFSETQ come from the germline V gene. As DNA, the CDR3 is TGCGCCAGCAGCTTAATCGGGAGCGGTGAGCAGTTCTTC. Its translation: CASSLIGSGEQFF. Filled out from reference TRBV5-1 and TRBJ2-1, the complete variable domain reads KAGVTQTPRYLIKTRGQQVTLSCSPISGHRSVSWYQQTPGQGLQFLFEYFSETQRNKGNFPGRFSGRQFSNSRSEMNVSTLELGDSALYLCASSLIGSGEQFFGPGTRLTVL.

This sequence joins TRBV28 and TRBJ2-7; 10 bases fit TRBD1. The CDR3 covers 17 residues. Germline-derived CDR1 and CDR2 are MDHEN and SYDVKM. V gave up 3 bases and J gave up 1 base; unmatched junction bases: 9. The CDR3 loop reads CASSLTGGALGSYEQYF. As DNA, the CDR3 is TGTGCCAGCAGTTTGACAGGGGGCGCATTGGGTTCCTACGAGCAGTACTTC.

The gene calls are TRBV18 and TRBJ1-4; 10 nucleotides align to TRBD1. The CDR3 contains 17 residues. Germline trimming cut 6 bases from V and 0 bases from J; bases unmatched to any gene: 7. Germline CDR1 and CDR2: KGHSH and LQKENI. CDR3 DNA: TGTGCCAGCTCGATGGGACAGGGGACCGCAACTAATGAAAAACTGTTTTTT. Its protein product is CASSMGQGTATNEKLFF.

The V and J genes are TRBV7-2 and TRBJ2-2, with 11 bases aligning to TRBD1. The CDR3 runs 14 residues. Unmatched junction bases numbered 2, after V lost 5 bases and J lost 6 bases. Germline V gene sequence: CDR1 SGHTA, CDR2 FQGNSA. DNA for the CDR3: TGTGCCAGCAGCAAGGACAGGGGGCCCGGGGAGCTGTTTTTT. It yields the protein CASSKDRGPGELFF.

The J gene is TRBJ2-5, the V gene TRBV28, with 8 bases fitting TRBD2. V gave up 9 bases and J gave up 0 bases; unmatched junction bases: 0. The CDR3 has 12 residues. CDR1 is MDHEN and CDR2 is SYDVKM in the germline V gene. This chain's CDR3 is CASSGDQETQYF. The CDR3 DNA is TGTGCCAGTAGCGGGGACCAAGAGACCCAGTACTTC.

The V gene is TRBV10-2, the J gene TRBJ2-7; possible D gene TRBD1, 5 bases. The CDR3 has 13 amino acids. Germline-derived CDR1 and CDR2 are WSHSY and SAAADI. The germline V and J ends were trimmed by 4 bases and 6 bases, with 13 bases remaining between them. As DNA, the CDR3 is TGCGCCAGCAGTGCAGGACAACCCTCCGAGCAGTACTTC. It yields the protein CASSAGQPSEQYF.

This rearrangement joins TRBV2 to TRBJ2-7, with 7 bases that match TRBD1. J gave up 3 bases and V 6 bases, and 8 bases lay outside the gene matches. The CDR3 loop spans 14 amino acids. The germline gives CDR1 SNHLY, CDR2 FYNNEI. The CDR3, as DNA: TGTGCCAGCAGGGGACGACAGGGTTTCTACGAGCAGTACTTC. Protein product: CASRGRQGFYEQYF.

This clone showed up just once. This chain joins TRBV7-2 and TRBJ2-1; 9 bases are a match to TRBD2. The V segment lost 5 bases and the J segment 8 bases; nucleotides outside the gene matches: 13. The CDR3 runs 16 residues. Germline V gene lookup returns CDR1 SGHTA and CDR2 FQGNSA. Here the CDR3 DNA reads TGTGCCAGCAGCCGACGCCAAGCGGGGGGCGTCTATGAGCAGTTCTTC. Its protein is CASSRRQAGGVYEQFF.

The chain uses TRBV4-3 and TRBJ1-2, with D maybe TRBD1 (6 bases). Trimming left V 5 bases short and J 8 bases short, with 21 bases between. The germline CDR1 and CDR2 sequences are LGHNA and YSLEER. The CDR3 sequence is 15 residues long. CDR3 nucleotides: TGCGCCAGCAGCGTTGTACAGGGAAACCCCTTGGGCTACACCTTC. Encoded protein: CASSVVQGNPLGYTF.

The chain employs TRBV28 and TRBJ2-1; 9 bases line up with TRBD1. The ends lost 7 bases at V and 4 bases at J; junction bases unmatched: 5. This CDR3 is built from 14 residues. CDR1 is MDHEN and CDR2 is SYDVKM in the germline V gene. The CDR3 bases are TGTGCCAGCAAAACAGGGGGCCGGTACAATGAGCAGTTCTTC. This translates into CASKTGGRYNEQFF.

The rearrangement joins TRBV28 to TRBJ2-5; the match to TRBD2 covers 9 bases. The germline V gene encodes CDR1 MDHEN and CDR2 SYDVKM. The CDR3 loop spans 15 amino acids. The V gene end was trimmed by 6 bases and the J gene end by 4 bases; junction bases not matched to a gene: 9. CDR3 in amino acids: CASRKGGGARETQYF. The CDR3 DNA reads TGTGCCAGCAGGAAAGGCGGGGGGGCCCGAGAGACCCAGTACTTC.

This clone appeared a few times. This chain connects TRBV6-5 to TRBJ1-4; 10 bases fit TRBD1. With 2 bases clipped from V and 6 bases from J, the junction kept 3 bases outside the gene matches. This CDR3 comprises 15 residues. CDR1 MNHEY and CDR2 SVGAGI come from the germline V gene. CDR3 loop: CASSYNGQGDEKLFF. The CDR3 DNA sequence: TGTGCCAGCAGTTACAATGGACAGGGGGATGAAAAACTGTTTTTT.

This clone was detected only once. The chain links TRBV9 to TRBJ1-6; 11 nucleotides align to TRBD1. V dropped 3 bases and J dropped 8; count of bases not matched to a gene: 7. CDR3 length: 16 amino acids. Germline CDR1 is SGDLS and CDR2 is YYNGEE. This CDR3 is CASSASGTGGYSPLHF. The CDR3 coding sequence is TGTGCCAGCAGCGCCTCCGGGACAGGGGGTTATTCACCCCTCCACTTT.